This passage covers 18 T cell receptor beta chains from one sample sequenced in a study of PD-1 blockade in classical Hodgkin lymphoma. Some clones are missing from TCRdb's copy, which holds only in-frame ones; the method was immunoSEQ multiplex PCR. The sample gives over 30,000 clones, 90% of which show up once; over 0.2% is in the top ten. No patient escaped relapse after autologous stem cell transplantation, and brentuximab vedotin exposure varied. Isolation of CD4+ T cells from thawed PBMCs was performed by magnetic negative selection. Sequencing used CD4+ T cells from blood, obtained at baseline. The receptors here all came from a human donor with classical Hodgkin lymphoma.

The chain uses TRBV2 and TRBJ2-5, with 12 bases identical to TRBD1. V shed 5 bases and J 7 bases; nucleotides not matched to a gene: 5. The CDR3 extends over 14 amino acids. Germline V gives CDR1 SNHLY, CDR2 FYNNEI. CDR3 protein: CASSTGQGAGTQYF. In DNA, the CDR3 is TGTGCCAGCAGTACGGGACAGGGGGCTGGGACCCAGTACTTC.

The V and J genes are TRBV14 and TRBJ2-5; a possible D gene is TRBD2 (6 bases). Trimming pared 1 base from V and 1 base from J, leaving 13 bases between. From germline, CDR1 is SGHDN and CDR2 FVKESK. The CDR3 contains 16 residues. CDR3 protein: CASSQGRGNLQETQYF. CDR3 sequence (DNA): TGTGCCAGCAGCCAAGGACGGGGGAATCTCCAAGAGACCCAGTACTTC.

The chain has TRBV25-1 and TRBJ1-4, with D perhaps TRBD1 (5 bases). The CDR3 is made up of 13 amino acids. The V end was cut by 1 base, the J end by 10 bases, with 10 bases between. Germline assignment: CDR1 MGHDK and CDR2 SYGVNS. The CDR3 protein is CASSEWGSRKLFF. The DNA of the CDR3 is TGTGCCAGCAGTGAATGGGGGAGCCGAAAACTGTTTTTT. The complete variable domain, with remaining parts taken from reference TRBV25-1 and TRBJ1-4, reads EADIYQTPRYLVIGTGKKITLECSQTMGHDKMYWYQQDPGMELHLIHYSYGVNSTEKGDLSSESTVSRIRTEHFPLTLESARPSHTSQYLCASSEWGSRKLFFGSGTQLSVL.

J is TRBJ2-5 and V is TRBV4-1; 10 bases match TRBD2. V gave up 0 bases and J gave up 4 bases; unmatched junction bases: 8. Germline values: CDR1 MGHRA, CDR2 YSYEKL. CDR3 length: 17 amino acids. CDR3 in DNA: TGCGCCAGCAGCCAAGAGAGAAGCGGGAGGGCCTCAGAGACCCAGTACTTC. As protein: CASSQERSGRASETQYF.

The gene calls are TRBV9 and TRBJ2-7; 9 positions agree with TRBD2. The germline CDR1 and CDR2 sequences are SGDLS and YYNGEE. The CDR3 is 15 amino acids. Trimming removed 8 bases from V and 6 bases from J; junction bases left unmatched: 15. The CDR3 nucleotides read TGTGCCAGTACTGGAGCGGGAGGTTCCTGGAGCGAGCAGTACTTC. Amino acid sequence: CASTGAGGSWSEQYF.

The genes are TRBV9 and TRBJ1-1; weak D call: TRBD1 (6 bases). V lost 3 bases and J 3 bases, leaving 18 bases between the germline ends. CDR3 length equals 16 residues. CDR1 is SGDLS, CDR2 YYNGEE, per germline. This CDR3 reads CASSAPRGGWYTEAFF. CDR3 nucleotide sequence: TGTGCCAGCAGCGCCCCAAGGGGGGGGTGGTACACTGAAGCTTTCTTT.

The CDR3 loop is CASSPCGGVRYSNQPQHF. The CDR3 DNA is TGCGCCAGCAGTCCCTGTGGGGGGGTGCGGTATAGCAATCAGCCCCAGCATTTT. The genes are TRBV23-1 and TRBJ1-5; a weak D match, TRBD1 (5 bases). TRBV23-1 is designated an ORF whose function remains uncertain. Trimming removed 4 bases at V and 0 bases at J, with 19 bases between. CDR3 size: 18 residues.

This CDR3 reads CAWSANSGGFF. The CDR3 DNA is TGTGCCTGGAGTGCTAACTCCGGGGGTTTCTTT. V usage is TRBV30 and J usage is TRBJ1-1; the D gene is possibly TRBD1 (5 bases). The CDR3 sequence is 11 residues long. V was trimmed by 1 base and J by 13 bases, leaving 13 bases between them. Looked up from germline, CDR1 is GTSNPN and CDR2 is SVGIG (reference sequence).

This chain uses TRBV10-1 with TRBJ1-2; D possibly corresponds to TRBD1 (5 bases). Trimming stripped 2 bases from V and 4 bases from J, with 8 bases between. The CDR3 covers 13 residues. Germline V gene data show CDR1 as WNHNN and CDR2 as SYGVQD (reference sequence). The CDR3 coding sequence is TGCGCCAGCAGTGAGAACAGGCCCTATGGCTACACCTTC. Residues: CASSENRPYGYTF.

The gene calls are TRBV5-1 and TRBJ2-5; weak D call: TRBD2 (6 bases). V lost 6 bases and J 5 bases, leaving 17 bases between the germline ends. The CDR3 has 14 amino acids. Germline assignment: CDR1 SGHRS and CDR2 YFSETQ. The CDR3 is CASNIAGSEETQYF. The CDR3 nucleotides read TGCGCCAGCAACATCGCGGGATCGGAGGAGACCCAGTACTTC.

The chain employs TRBV6-5 and TRBJ1-2, with D possibly TRBD1 on 5 matching bases. The CDR3 is made up of 15 amino acids. Germline V gene lookup returns CDR1 MNHEY and CDR2 SVGAGI. The V and J ends lost 3 bases and 1 base respectively, with 12 bases between them. The CDR3, as DNA: TGTGCCAGCAGTTATAGATCAGACAGTAACTATGGCTACACCTTC. Protein: CASSYRSDSNYGYTF.

The chain carries TRBV6-1 and TRBJ1-5; TRBD1 agrees at 9 bases. The length of the CDR3 is 16 residues. CDR1 is MNHNS, CDR2 SASEGT, per germline. J was trimmed by 6 bases and V by 2 bases; bases with no gene match: 8. The DNA of the CDR3 is TGTGCCAGCAGTGAATCGGACAGGGGTTCCCTTCAGCCCCAGCATTTT. It specifies CASSESDRGSLQPQHF.

The chain combines TRBV19 with TRBJ2-5; D is undetermined. The CDR3 is 18 residues long. Trimming left V 2 bases short and J 1 base short, with 20 bases between. Per germline, CDR1 LNHDA and CDR2 SQIVND (reference sequence). The CDR3 bases are TGTGCCAGTAGTATAACCCACGTGCCCCGTGGCCTCCAAGAGACCCAGTACTTC. Translating gives CASSITHVPRGLQETQYF.

The V gene is TRBV5-1, the J gene TRBJ2-3; D ambiguous. The germline CDR1 and CDR2 sequences are SGHRS and YFSETQ. V lost 4 bases and J 5 bases, leaving 20 bases between the germline ends. The CDR3 runs to 16 residues. CDR3 coding DNA: TGCGCCAGCAGCCCGAGTATGCAGCGATGGGTAGATACGCAGTATTTT. This sequence encodes CASSPSMQRWVDTQYF.

This sequence joins TRBV29-1 and TRBJ2-1; possibly TRBD1 for D (8 bases). Germline V gene lookup returns CDR1 SQVTM and CDR2 ANQGSEA. The CDR3 is made up of 15 amino acids. V dropped 7 bases and J dropped 9 bases, with 25 bases sitting between them. CDR3 protein: CSGSAGGEGRGEQFF. In DNA form, the CDR3 reads TGCAGCGGGTCAGCAGGGGGCGAGGGGAGGGGTGAGCAGTTCTTC.

V usage is TRBV11-3 and J usage is TRBJ2-1; tentative D call: TRBD1 (5 bases). The ends were cut back, 2 bases at V and 16 bases at J, with 15 bases in the middle. The CDR3 loop spans 12 amino acids. The germline CDR1 and CDR2 sequences are SGHNT and YENEEA. CDR3 residues: CASSLSDRRQFF. CDR3 DNA sequence: TGTGCCAGCAGCTTATCAGACAGAAGGCAATTCTTC.

The chain is built from TRBV6-6 and TRBJ2-6; D remains unclear. The CDR3 length is 13 residues. Germline V CDR1 and CDR2: MNHNY, SVGAGI (reference sequence). Trimming removed 5 bases from V and 1 base from J, with 3 bases in between. The CDR3 DNA sequence: TGTGCCAGCAGTATTTCTGGGGCCAACGTCCTGACTTTC. It is translated as CASSISGANVLTF.

The rearrangement uses TRBV28 and TRBJ2-7; 7 bases map to TRBD1. CDR1 is MDHEN and CDR2 is SYDVKM in the germline V gene. The CDR3 extends over 16 amino acids. The V gene end was trimmed by 7 bases and the J gene end by 0 bases; junction bases not matched to a gene: 12. This CDR3 reads CASKDFPGTASYEQYF. The DNA for the CDR3 is TGTGCCAGCAAAGATTTTCCCGGGACAGCCTCCTACGAGCAGTACTTC.